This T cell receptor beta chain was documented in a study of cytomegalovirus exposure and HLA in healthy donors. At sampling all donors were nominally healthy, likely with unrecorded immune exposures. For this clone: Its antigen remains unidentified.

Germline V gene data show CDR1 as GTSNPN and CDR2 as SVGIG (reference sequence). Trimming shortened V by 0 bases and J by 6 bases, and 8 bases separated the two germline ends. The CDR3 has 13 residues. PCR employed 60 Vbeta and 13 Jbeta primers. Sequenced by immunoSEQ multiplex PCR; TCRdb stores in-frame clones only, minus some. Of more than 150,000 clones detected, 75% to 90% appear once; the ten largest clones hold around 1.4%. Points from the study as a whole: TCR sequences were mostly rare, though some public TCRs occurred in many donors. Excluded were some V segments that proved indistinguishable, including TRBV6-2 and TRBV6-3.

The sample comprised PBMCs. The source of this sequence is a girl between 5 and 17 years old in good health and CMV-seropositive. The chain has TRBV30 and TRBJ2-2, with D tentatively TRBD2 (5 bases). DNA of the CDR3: TGTGCCTGGAGTGTACGGAGGTCCGGGGAGCTGTTTTTT. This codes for CAWSVRRSGELFF.